Following are 32 T cell receptor beta chains from one sample sequenced in a study of control samples from healthy donors and cancer patients. Generated by immunoSEQ multiplex PCR, the TCRdb table keeps only in-frame clones and is missing some. The sample has fewer than 80,000 clones, around 87% seen once; the top ten hold around 6%. The sequenced material came from PBMCs. The receptors were sampled from a man in his 60s with colorectal cancer.

V gene TRBV6-5 combines with J gene TRBJ2-1, with 15 bases lining up with TRBD2. V gave up 6 bases and J gave up 10 bases; unmatched junction bases: 7. This CDR3 has 15 amino acids. CDR1 and CDR2 (germline): MNHEY, SVGAGI. The chain's CDR3 is CASRRTSGGASEQFF. The CDR3 DNA reads TGTGCCAGCAGACGGACTAGCGGGGGGGCATCGGAGCAGTTCTTC.

The CDR3 region is CAWSGPGVRGNTIYF. CDR3 in DNA: TGTGCCTGGAGTGGACCCGGGGTCCGTGGAAACACCATATATTTT. The chain combines TRBV30 with TRBJ1-3; no reliable D call. The V gene lost 1 base and the J gene lost 3 bases, with 13 bases spanning the gap. The germline gives CDR1 GTSNPN, CDR2 SVGIG (reference sequence). This CDR3 has 15 amino acids.

V and J are TRBV3-1 (or the pseudogene TRBV3-2) and TRBJ2-1, with unresolved D. The ends were cut back, 3 bases at V and 8 bases at J, with 8 bases in the middle. The CDR3 has 12 residues. Germline CDR1 LGHDT, CDR2 YNNKEL (reference sequence). The DNA for the CDR3 is TGTGCCAGCAGCCAGGGGATTGATGAGCAGTTCTTC. This codes for CASSQGIDEQFF.

The gene calls are TRBV7-9 and TRBJ2-5; no clear D. V lost 2 bases and J 0 bases, leaving 4 bases between the germline ends. Germline CDR1 and CDR2: SEHNR and FQNEAQ (reference sequence). The CDR3 extends over 13 amino acids. The DNA of the CDR3 is TGTGCCAGCAGCTTAAGGAACCAAGAGACCCAGTACTTC. As protein: CASSLRNQETQYF. The full variable domain, rest sourced from reference TRBV7-9 and TRBJ2-5, is DTGVSQNPRHKITKRGQNVTFRCDPISEHNRLYWYRQTLGQGPEFLTYFQNEAQLEKSRLLSDRFSAERPKGSFSTLEIQRTEQGDSAMYLCASSLRNQETQYFGPGTRLLVL.

V and J are TRBV5-1 and TRBJ1-4, with D perhaps matching TRBD1 (5 bases). V was trimmed by 0 bases and J by 11 bases, leaving 14 bases between them. Germline CDR1 SGHRS, CDR2 YFSETQ. This CDR3 has 14 amino acids. CDR3 region: CASSLASGSEKLFF. DNA of the CDR3: TGCGCCAGCAGCTTGGCGTCAGGGAGCGAGAAACTGTTTTTT.

The gene calls are TRBV7-9 and TRBJ1-1; no clear D gene. CDR3 length: 11 residues. V gave up 9 bases and J gave up 5 bases, with 10 bases separating them. Germline lookup yields CDR1 SEHNR and CDR2 FQNEAQ (reference sequence). CDR3: CARTPGTEAFF. For the CDR3, the DNA is TGTGCCAGAACCCCCGGGACTGAAGCTTTCTTT.

The chain carries TRBV19 and TRBJ1-5, with D possibly TRBD1 on 5 matching bases. The CDR3 length is 14 residues. Germline V gene data show CDR1 as LNHDA and CDR2 as SQIVND (reference sequence). The germline V and J ends were trimmed by 4 bases and 6 bases, with 13 bases remaining between them. This chain's CDR3 is CASSTLAGGQPQHF. The CDR3 coding sequence is TGTGCCAGTAGTACCTTGGCCGGGGGTCAGCCCCAGCATTTT.

V is TRBV7-2 and J is TRBJ1-2, with a possible D match to TRBD1 (6 bases). CDR3 length equals 15 residues. Trimming removed 1 base from V and 2 bases from J, with 11 bases in between. Germline V CDR1 and CDR2: SGHTA, FQGNSA. In nucleotides, the CDR3 is TGTGCCAGCAGCTTAGTCAACAGGGAAAACTATGGCTACACCTTC. It specifies CASSLVNRENYGYTF.

The gene calls are TRBV27 and TRBJ2-3; the match to TRBD2 covers 8 bases. CDR3 length: 18 amino acids. The germline CDR1 and CDR2 sequences are MNHEY and SMNVEV (reference sequence). V shed 3 bases and J 4 bases; nucleotides not matched to a gene: 15. The CDR3 nucleotides read TGTGCCAGCAGTTTCCGATCCCACACGGGGGGGAGGGCAGATACGCAGTATTTT. Protein sequence: CASSFRSHTGGRADTQYF.

The chain recombines TRBV12-3 or TRBV12-4 with TRBJ1-2, with TRBD1 matching 7 bases. The trim removed 8 bases at V and 0 bases at J, leaving 3 bases unmatched. This CDR3 has 13 amino acids. CDR3 region: CASSDRTNYGYTF. As DNA, the CDR3 is TGTGCCAGCTCGGACAGGACTAACTATGGCTACACCTTC.

This clone was recorded once. The V call is TRBV6-2 or TRBV6-3, the J call TRBJ1-1; the match to TRBD1 covers 8 bases. This CDR3 comprises 16 residues. Germline trimming cut 6 bases from V and 1 base from J; bases unmatched to any gene: 10. Germline V CDR1 and CDR2: MNHEY, SVGEGT. The CDR3 reads CASSPTHDRGNTEAFF. The CDR3 DNA reads TGTGCCAGCAGCCCTACCCACGACAGGGGGAACACTGAAGCTTTCTTT.

In its sample, this clone ranks as medium-sized. The V gene is TRBV19, the J gene TRBJ1-2; D gene uncertain. V was shortened by 5 bases and J by 4 bases, with 11 bases between the two germline ends. The CDR3 is 13 amino acids. Germline V gene lookup returns CDR1 LNHDA and CDR2 SQIVND (reference sequence). The CDR3 sequence: CASSDAPSYGYTF. CDR3 in DNA: TGTGCCAGTAGTGACGCTCCTAGCTATGGCTACACCTTC.

This chain links TRBV10-3 with TRBJ1-5; TRBD1 agrees at 7 bases. This CDR3 has 13 amino acids. After removal of 5 bases from V and 7 bases from J, the junction contained 5 bases not matched to a gene. Germline loops: CDR1 ENHRY, CDR2 SYGVKD. As DNA, the CDR3 is TGTGCCATCAGTACAGGGGAGGAACAGCCCCAGCATTTT. Translating gives CAISTGEEQPQHF.

The chain carries TRBV7-2 and TRBJ1-4; 7 positions match TRBD1. V gave up 5 bases and J gave up 4 bases; unmatched junction bases: 7. The CDR3 covers 15 residues. From germline, CDR1 is SGHTA and CDR2 FQGNSA. The CDR3 region has the DNA TGTGCCAGCAGCCTACGGACAGGAAATAATGAAAAACTGTTTTTT. Translating gives CASSLRTGNNEKLFF.

To note about this clone: This sample also contains other DNA sequences that code for the same CDR3. The genes are TRBV18 and TRBJ2-5, with D perhaps TRBD2 (5 bases). CDR3 length: 14 amino acids. Trimming stripped 1 base from V and 2 bases from J, with 8 bases between. Germline V gene sequence: CDR1 KGHSH, CDR2 LQKENI. The DNA of the CDR3 is TGTGCCAGCTCACCACGAGGGTCGCAAGAGACCCAGTACTTC. Amino acids: CASSPRGSQETQYF.

The chain joins TRBV24-1 to TRBJ2-7; TRBD1 agrees at 9 bases. J was trimmed by 7 bases and V by 4 bases; bases with no gene match: 13. There are 16 residues in the CDR3. Germline loops: CDR1 KGHDR, CDR2 SFDVKD. DNA of the CDR3: TGTGCCACCAGTGACGCGCCGGGACAGGGTACGGGAGAGCAGTACTTC. Translated, it gives CATSDAPGQGTGEQYF.

The rearrangement links TRBV9 to TRBJ2-1, with D possibly matching TRBD2 (5 bases). CDR3 size: 15 residues. Looked up from germline, CDR1 is SGDLS and CDR2 is YYNGEE. Deletions cut 0 bases from V and 9 bases from J, with 16 bases between. The CDR3, as DNA: TGTGCCAGCAGCGTAGAGGGCCCTCCCCGGGGTGAGCAGTTCTTC. This translates into CASSVEGPPRGEQFF.

The genes are TRBV5-6 and TRBJ2-6, with D perhaps TRBD1 (5 bases). Germline loops: CDR1 SGHDT, CDR2 YYEEEE. The CDR3 contains 13 residues. Trimming pared 4 bases from V and 4 bases from J, leaving 6 bases between. This CDR3 reads CASSHRGANVLTF. The DNA of the CDR3 is TGTGCCAGCAGCCACAGGGGGGCCAACGTCCTGACTTTC.

This clone was counted a single time. The chain combines TRBV18 with TRBJ1-1; TRBD1 is a possible D gene (5 bases). The V and J ends lost 6 bases and 1 base respectively, with 12 bases between them. Germline V gene lookup returns CDR1 KGHSH and CDR2 LQKENI. CDR3 length equals 14 residues. CDR3 sequence (DNA): TGTGCCAGCTCCCCCGGGGGGGGGAACACTGAAGCTTTCTTT. Protein: CASSPGGGNTEAFF.

The chain combines TRBV5-4 with TRBJ2-5; 8 positions match TRBD1. Trimming removed 4 bases from V and 3 bases from J; junction bases left unmatched: 2. CDR1 is SGHNT, CDR2 YYREEE, per germline (reference sequence). The CDR3 is 13 residues long. This CDR3 is CASSPGGEETQYF. In DNA, the CDR3 is TGTGCCAGCAGCCCAGGGGGCGAAGAGACCCAGTACTTC.

The gene calls are TRBV9 and TRBJ2-5; D possibly corresponds to TRBD1 (5 bases). The germline V and J ends were trimmed by 0 bases and 4 bases, with 10 bases remaining between them. Germline-derived CDR1 and CDR2 are SGDLS and YYNGEE. The CDR3 contains 14 residues. CDR3 DNA: TGTGCCAGCAGCGTAGGGTGGGGCCGAGAGACCCAGTACTTC. Translating gives CASSVGWGRETQYF.

This chain connects TRBV30 to TRBJ2-7, with 7 bases aligning to TRBD1. V shed 6 bases and J 3 bases; nucleotides not matched to a gene: 11. CDR1 GTSNPN and CDR2 SVGIG come from the germline V gene (reference sequence). The CDR3 totals 14 residues. The CDR3 protein is CACQDRSGSYEQYF. In DNA, the CDR3 is TGTGCCTGCCAGGACAGGTCAGGGAGCTACGAGCAGTACTTC.

The V gene is TRBV19, the J gene TRBJ2-3, with 9 bases identical to TRBD2. Germline trimming cut 3 bases from V and 3 bases from J; bases unmatched to any gene: 10. Germline V lookup: CDR1 LNHDA, CDR2 SQIVND (reference sequence). The CDR3 contains 17 residues. Here the CDR3 reads CASSIWLRRGGTDTQYF. As DNA, the CDR3 is TGTGCCAGTAGTATTTGGCTCCGGCGGGGGGGTACAGATACGCAGTATTTT.

J is TRBJ2-1 and V is TRBV2, with a tentative D call TRBD2 (5 bases). The germline V gene encodes CDR1 SNHLY and CDR2 FYNNEI. The CDR3 runs to 13 residues. Trimming removed 4 bases at V and 9 bases at J, with 13 bases between. CDR3 in DNA: TGTGCCAGCAGTGGTGATCTAGCTCGTGAGCAGTTCTTC. It yields the protein CASSGDLAREQFF.

The chain is built from TRBV15 and TRBJ2-7; no firm D call. The CDR3 length is 13 residues. Trimming stripped 0 bases from V and 0 bases from J, with 3 bases between. Germline V gene sequence: CDR1 LNHNV, CDR2 YYDKDF (reference sequence). CDR3 protein: CATSRDSSYEQYF. CDR3 DNA sequence: TGTGCCACCAGCAGAGATTCCTCCTACGAGCAGTACTTC.

This clone was seen only once. The chain has TRBV20-1 and TRBJ1-1; D call uncertain. Germline V gene sequence: CDR1 DFQATT, CDR2 SNEGSKA (reference sequence). V lost 7 bases and J 2 bases, leaving 8 bases between the germline ends. This CDR3 comprises 11 residues. The CDR3 coding sequence is TGCAGTGGGGAGGCTAACACTGAAGCTTTCTTT. It encodes CSGEANTEAFF.

V gene TRBV7-9 combines with J gene TRBJ1-1; D is perhaps TRBD1 (5 bases). V lost 1 base, J lost 1 base, and 7 bases lay in between. This CDR3 comprises 14 residues. Germline V gene data show CDR1 as SEHNR and CDR2 as FQNEAQ (reference sequence). The CDR3 DNA follows: TGTGCCAGCAGCTTAGGGGGCTCGAACACTGAAGCTTTCTTT. Its translation: CASSLGGSNTEAFF. Together with reference TRBV7-9 and TRBJ1-1, the CDR3 gives the full variable domain: DTGVSQNPRHKITKRGQNVTFRCDPISEHNRLYWYRQTLGQGPEFLTYFQNEAQLEKSRLLSDRFSAERPKGSFSTLEIQRTEQGDSAMYLCASSLGGSNTEAFFGQGTRLTVV.

The chain carries TRBV19 and TRBJ2-7; D unresolved. V lost 9 bases, J lost 5 bases, and 14 bases lay in between. The V gene's germline CDR1 is LNHDA and CDR2 SQIVND (reference sequence). The CDR3 covers 12 residues. The DNA of the CDR3 is TGTGCCAGCCAACAAGGTAGCAACGAGCAGTACTTC. Translation: CASQQGSNEQYF.

This chain uses TRBV12-3 or TRBV12-4 with TRBJ2-5; D gene ambiguous. The CDR3 runs 13 residues. Between the trimmed V and J ends, which lost 2 bases and 2 bases, there was a span of 6 bases. The CDR3 spells CASSLRNQETQYF. The CDR3 bases are TGTGCCAGCAGTTTAAGGAATCAAGAGACCCAGTACTTC.

The chain employs TRBV5-6 and TRBJ2-6; D could derive from TRBD1 or TRBD2 (5 bases each). This CDR3 contains 17 residues. V lost 0 bases and J 2 bases, leaving 12 bases between the germline ends. Germline CDR1 and CDR2: SGHDT and YYEEEE. The CDR3 region is CASSLAGVGAGANVLTF. In nucleotides, the CDR3 is TGTGCCAGCAGCTTGGCGGGCGTGGGGGCTGGGGCCAACGTCCTGACTTTC.

V usage is TRBV3-1 (or the pseudogene TRBV3-2) and J usage is TRBJ2-1, with 11 bases lining up with TRBD2. The CDR3 spans 16 residues. Germline-derived CDR1 and CDR2 are LGHDT and YNNKEL (reference sequence). V lost 3 bases and J lost 6; bases outside the gene matches: 7. The CDR3 reads CASSHQGLAVVNEQFF. CDR3 in DNA: TGTGCCAGCAGCCACCAGGGACTAGCGGTCGTCAATGAGCAGTTCTTC.

The V gene is TRBV7-3, the J gene TRBJ2-3; 15 bases agree with TRBD2. The CDR3 totals 17 residues. The ends lost 5 bases at V and 2 bases at J; junction bases unmatched: 5. Germline V CDR1 and CDR2: SGHTA, FQGTGA. CDR3 protein: CASSPRTSGGVTDTQYF. CDR3 DNA sequence: TGTGCCAGCAGCCCTCGGACTAGCGGGGGGGTCACAGATACGCAGTATTTT.